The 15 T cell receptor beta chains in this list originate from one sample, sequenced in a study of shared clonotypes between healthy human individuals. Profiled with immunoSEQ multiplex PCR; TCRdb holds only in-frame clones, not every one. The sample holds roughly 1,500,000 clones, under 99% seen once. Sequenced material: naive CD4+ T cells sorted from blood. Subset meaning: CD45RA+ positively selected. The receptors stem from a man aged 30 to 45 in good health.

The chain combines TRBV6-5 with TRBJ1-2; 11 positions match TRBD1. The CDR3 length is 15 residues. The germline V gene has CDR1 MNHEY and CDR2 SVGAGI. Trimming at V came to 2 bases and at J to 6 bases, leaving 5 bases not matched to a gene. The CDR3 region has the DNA TGTGCCAGCAGTTACACCCGGACAGGGGGCGATGGCTACACCTTC. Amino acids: CASSYTRTGGDGYTF.

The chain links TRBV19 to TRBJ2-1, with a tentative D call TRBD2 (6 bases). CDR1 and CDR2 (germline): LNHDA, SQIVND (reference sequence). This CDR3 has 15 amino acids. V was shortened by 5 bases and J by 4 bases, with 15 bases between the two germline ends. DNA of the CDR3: TGTGCCAGTAGTCCAAGTCGGGGACTTTACAATGAGCAGTTCTTC. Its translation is CASSPSRGLYNEQFF.

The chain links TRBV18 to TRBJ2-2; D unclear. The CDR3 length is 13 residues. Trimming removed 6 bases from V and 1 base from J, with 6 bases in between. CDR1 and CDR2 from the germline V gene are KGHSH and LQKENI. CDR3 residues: CASSGRNTGELFF. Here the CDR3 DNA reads TGTGCCAGCTCTGGAAGGAACACCGGGGAGCTGTTTTTT.

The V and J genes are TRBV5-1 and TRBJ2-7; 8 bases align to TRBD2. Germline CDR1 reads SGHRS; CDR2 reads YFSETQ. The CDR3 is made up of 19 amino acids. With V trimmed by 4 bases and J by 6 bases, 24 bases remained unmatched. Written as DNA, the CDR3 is TGCGCCAGCAGCCATAGTCTTGGTTCGGACAGCGGGAGTATTATCGAGCAGTACTTC. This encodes CASSHSLGSDSGSIIEQYF.

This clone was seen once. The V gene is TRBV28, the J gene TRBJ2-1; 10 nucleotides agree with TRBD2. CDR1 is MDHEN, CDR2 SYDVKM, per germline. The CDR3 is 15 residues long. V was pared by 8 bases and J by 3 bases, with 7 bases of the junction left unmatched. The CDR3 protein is CASASVAGGYNEQFF. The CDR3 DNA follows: TGTGCCAGCGCCAGCGTAGCGGGAGGCTACAATGAGCAGTTCTTC.

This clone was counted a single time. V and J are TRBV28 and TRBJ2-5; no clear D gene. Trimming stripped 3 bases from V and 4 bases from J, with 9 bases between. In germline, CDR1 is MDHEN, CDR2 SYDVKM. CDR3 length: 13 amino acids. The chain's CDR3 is CASSFGQRETQYF. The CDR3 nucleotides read TGTGCCAGCAGTTTTGGGCAAAGAGAGACCCAGTACTTC.

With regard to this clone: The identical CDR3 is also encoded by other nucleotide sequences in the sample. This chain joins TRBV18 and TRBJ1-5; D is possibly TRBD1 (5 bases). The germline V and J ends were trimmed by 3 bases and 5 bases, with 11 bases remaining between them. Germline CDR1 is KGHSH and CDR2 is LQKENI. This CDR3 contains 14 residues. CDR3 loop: CASSPGGKDQPQHF. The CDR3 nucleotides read TGTGCCAGCTCACCGGGGGGGAAGGATCAGCCCCAGCATTTT.

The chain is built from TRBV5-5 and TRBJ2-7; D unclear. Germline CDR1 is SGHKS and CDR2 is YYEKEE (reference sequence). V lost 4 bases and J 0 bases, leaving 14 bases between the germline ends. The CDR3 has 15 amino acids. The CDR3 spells CASSILPPSSYEQYF. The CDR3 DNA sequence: TGTGCCAGCAGCATCTTACCCCCAAGCTCCTACGAGCAGTACTTC. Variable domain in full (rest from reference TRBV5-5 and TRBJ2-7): DAGVTQSPTHLIKTRGQQVTLRCSPISGHKSVSWYQQVLGQGPQFIFQYYEKEERGRGNFPDRFSARQFPNYSSELNVNALLLGDSALYLCASSILPPSSYEQYFGPGTRLTVT.

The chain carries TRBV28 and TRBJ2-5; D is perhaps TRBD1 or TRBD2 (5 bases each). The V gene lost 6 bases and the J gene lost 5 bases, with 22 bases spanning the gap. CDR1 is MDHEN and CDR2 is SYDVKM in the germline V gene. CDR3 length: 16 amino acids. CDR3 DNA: TGTGCCAGCAGAACGCACCCGAGGGGAAGGTTGGAGACCCAGTACTTC. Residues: CASRTHPRGRLETQYF. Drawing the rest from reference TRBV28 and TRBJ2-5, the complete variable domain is DVKVTQSSRYLVKRTGEKVFLECVQDMDHENMFWYRQDPGLGLRLIYFSYDVKMKEKGDIPEGYSVSREKKERFSLILESASTNQTSMYLCASRTHPRGRLETQYFGPGTRLLVL.

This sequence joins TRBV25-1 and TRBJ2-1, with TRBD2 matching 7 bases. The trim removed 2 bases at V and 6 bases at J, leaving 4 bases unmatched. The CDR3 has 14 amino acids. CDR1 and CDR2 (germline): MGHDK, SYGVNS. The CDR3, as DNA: TGTGCCAGCAGTGAAGCGGGAGCGGGCAATGAGCAGTTCTTC. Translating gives CASSEAGAGNEQFF.

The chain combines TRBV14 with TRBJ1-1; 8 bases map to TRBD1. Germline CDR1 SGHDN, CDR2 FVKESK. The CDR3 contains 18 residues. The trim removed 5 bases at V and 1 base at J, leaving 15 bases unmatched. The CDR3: CASSRQDRAFTTNTEAFF. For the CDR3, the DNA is TGTGCCAGCAGCAGACAGGACAGGGCCTTCACCACGAACACTGAAGCTTTCTTT.

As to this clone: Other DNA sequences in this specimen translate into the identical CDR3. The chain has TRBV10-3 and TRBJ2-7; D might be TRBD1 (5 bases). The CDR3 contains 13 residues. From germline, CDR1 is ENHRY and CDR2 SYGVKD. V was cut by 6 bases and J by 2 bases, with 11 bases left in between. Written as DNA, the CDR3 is TGTGCCATCAGCGACAGCGTAGCCTACGAGCAGTACTTC. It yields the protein CAISDSVAYEQYF.

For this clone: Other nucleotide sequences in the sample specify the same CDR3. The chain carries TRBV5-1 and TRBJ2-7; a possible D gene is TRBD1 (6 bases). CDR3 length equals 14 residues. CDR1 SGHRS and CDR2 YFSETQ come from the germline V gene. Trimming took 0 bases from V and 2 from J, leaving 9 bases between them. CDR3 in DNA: TGCGCCAGCAGCTTGGCCAGGGGTACCTACGAGCAGTACTTC. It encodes CASSLARGTYEQYF.

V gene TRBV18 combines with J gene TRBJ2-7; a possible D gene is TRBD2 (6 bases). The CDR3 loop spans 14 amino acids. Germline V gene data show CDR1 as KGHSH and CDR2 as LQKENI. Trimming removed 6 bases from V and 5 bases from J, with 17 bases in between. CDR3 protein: CASSHRGTGDEQYF. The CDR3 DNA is TGTGCCAGCTCCCATCGGGGGACCGGGGACGAGCAGTACTTC.

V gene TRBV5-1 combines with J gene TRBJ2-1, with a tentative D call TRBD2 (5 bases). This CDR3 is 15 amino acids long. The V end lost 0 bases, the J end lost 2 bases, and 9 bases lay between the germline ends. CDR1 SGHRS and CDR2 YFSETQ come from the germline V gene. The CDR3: CASSLERTAYNEQFF. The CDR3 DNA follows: TGCGCCAGCAGCTTGGAGCGGACGGCCTACAATGAGCAGTTCTTC.